The rows below give T cell receptor beta chains drawn from one sample of a study of cytomegalovirus exposure and HLA in healthy donors. The protocol was immunoSEQ multiplex PCR, while the TCRdb copy is restricted to in-frame clones and leaves out a portion. The sample contains 100,000 to 150,000 clones, 90% to 97% of which appear only once. Sequencing was carried out using PBMCs. The receptors shown here come from a man between 18 and 35 years old in good health and CMV-seronegative. Both conserved end residues are part of each CDR3. The order of the fields is J gene, V gene, D gene, CDR3 protein. The D gene is left open where the match is weak.

J: TRBJ1-2
V: TRBV5-8
D: TRBD1
CDR3: CASSSRDRDYYGYTF

J: TRBJ2-2
V: TRBV6-1
D: TRBD2
CDR3: CASSEGYLAGRNTGELFF

J: TRBJ2-7
V: TRBV9
D: -
CDR3: CASSNRDSTYEQYF

J: TRBJ2-5
V: TRBV28
D: -
CDR3: CASSSRETQYF

J: TRBJ2-1
V: TRBV6-1
D: -
CDR3: CASSQGNEQFF

J: TRBJ2-6
V: TRBV5-8
D: -
CDR3: CASSVQGTGANVLTF

J: TRBJ2-1
V: TRBV28
D: TRBD1
CDR3: CASVQGGPQFF

J: TRBJ1-6
V: TRBV6-6
D: -
CDR3: CASSLPGGSPLHF

J: TRBJ2-5
V: TRBV9
D: -
CDR3: CASSVDRTTQETQYF

J: TRBJ1-4
V: TRBV5-5
D: -
CDR3: CASSLDAGVYEKLFF

J: TRBJ2-1
V: TRBV5-6
D: -
CDR3: CASSFKGQGGFNEQFF

J: TRBJ1-1
V: TRBV6-6
D: -
CDR3: CASTGGQRTNTEAFF

J: TRBJ1-1
V: TRBV27
D: -
CDR3: CASSPAGTEAFF

J: TRBJ1-4
V: TRBV4-2
D: -
CDR3: CASSELMLGGGEKLFF

J: TRBJ2-3
V: TRBV6-5
D: TRBD1
CDR3: CASGQADTQYF

J: TRBJ1-2
V: TRBV5-1
D: -
CDR3: CASSFDTLGYTF

J: TRBJ1-1
V: TRBV29-1
D: TRBD1
CDR3: CSVGVDRGLNTEAFF

J: TRBJ2-1
V: TRBV4-2
D: TRBD1
CDR3: CASSPRLDRASEQFF

J: TRBJ2-1
V: TRBV4-1
D: -
CDR3: CASSLFRLYNEQFF

J: TRBJ1-3
V: TRBV9
D: -
CDR3: CASSVVRGGPNSGNTIYF

J: TRBJ2-2
V: TRBV11-3
D: TRBD2
CDR3: CASSLEGLAGIAGELFF

J: TRBJ2-7
V: TRBV11-2
D: TRBD2
CDR3: CASSPVAGPSYEQYF

J: TRBJ2-1
V: TRBV20-1
D: -
CDR3: CSARKKRFF

J: TRBJ1-4
V: TRBV30
D: -
CDR3: CAWRFSGTWKLFF

J: TRBJ2-7
V: TRBV11-2
D: -
CDR3: CASSLGQSYEQYF

J: TRBJ1-5
V: TRBV6-1
D: -
CDR3: CASSRTGFQPQHF

J: TRBJ2-2
V: TRBV29-1
D: -
CDR3: CSVTAGSNTGELFF

J: TRBJ2-2
V: TRBV29-1
D: TRBD2
CDR3: CSAGTSAPNTGELFF

J: TRBJ2-7
V: TRBV7-2
D: -
CDR3: CASSFPGQLYEQYF

J: TRBJ1-2
V: TRBV11-2
D: -
CDR3: CASSTRRATYGYTF

J: TRBJ2-3
V: TRBV20-1
D: -
CDR3: CSALVVTQYF

J: TRBJ1-5
V: TRBV27
D: TRBD1
CDR3: CASSTGTGGSQRHF

J: TRBJ2-5
V: TRBV6-5
D: -
CDR3: CASSPNGQARETQYF

J: TRBJ2-1
V: TRBV23-1
D: -
CDR3: CASRVCRLAVNNEQFF

J: TRBJ1-1
V: TRBV7-3
D: -
CDR3: CASSSSGGTEAFF

J: TRBJ1-2
V: TRBV29-1
D: -
CDR3: CSVEDLWVGGGGYGYTF

J: TRBJ2-4
V: TRBV30
D: TRBD1
CDR3: CAWSGTGVRVAGGKNIQYF

J: TRBJ1-2
V: TRBV20-1
D: TRBD1
CDR3: CSIRTGADF

J: TRBJ1-4
V: TRBV28
D: -
CDR3: CASSTPGKANEKLFF

J: TRBJ2-1
V: TRBV7-9
D: TRBD2
CDR3: CASSSPLLATYNEQFF

J: TRBJ1-1
V: TRBV28
D: -
CDR3: CASSFAGARAEAFF

J: TRBJ1-2
V: TRBV6-5
D: -
CDR3: CASSYSPKNYGYTF

J: TRBJ2-6
V: TRBV18
D: -
CDR3: CASSPRDKLAGANVLTF

J: TRBJ1-5
V: TRBV27
D: TRBD1
CDR3: CASSPLRDRLPNQPQHF

J: TRBJ1-2
V: TRBV5-6
D: -
CDR3: CASSLWGASANYGYTF

J: TRBJ1-1
V: TRBV4-1
D: -
CDR3: CASSQVFMETEAFF

J: TRBJ2-1
V: TRBV18
D: TRBD1
CDR3: CASSPRTGVASGEQFF

J: TRBJ2-7
V: TRBV28
D: -
CDR3: CASSPGFNMFEQYF

J: TRBJ1-1
V: TRBV28
D: -
CDR3: CASTIPTGNTEAFF

J: TRBJ1-5
V: TRBV7-2
D: TRBD1
CDR3: CASSPTRRQGGQPQHF

J: TRBJ2-4
V: TRBV6-1
D: -
CDR3: CASAATYIQYF

J: TRBJ2-7
V: TRBV4-1
D: -
CDR3: CASSQAQPDYEQYF

J: TRBJ1-1
V: TRBV7-3
D: -
CDR3: CASSSATQDEAFF

J: TRBJ2-1
V: TRBV30
D: -
CDR3: CAWSGAGLHSYNEQFF